This T cell receptor beta chain was sequenced in a study of cytomegalovirus exposure and HLA in healthy donors. Data came from immunoSEQ multiplex PCR; TCRdb stores just in-frame clones and leaves some out. The sample has over 85,000 clones; 89% are singletons. V gave up 6 bases and J gave up 0 bases, with 9 bases separating them. Looked up from germline, CDR1 is LNHDA and CDR2 is SQIVND (reference sequence). The CDR3 covers 14 residues. The sequence came from a woman in her late teens or twenties in good health and CMV-seronegative. Specimen: PBMCs. This chain uses TRBV19 with TRBJ1-5; D call uncertain. As DNA, the CDR3 is TGTGCCAGTAGGTCTCTCCTTAGCAATCAGCCCCAGCATTTT. Protein: CASRSLLSNQPQHF.